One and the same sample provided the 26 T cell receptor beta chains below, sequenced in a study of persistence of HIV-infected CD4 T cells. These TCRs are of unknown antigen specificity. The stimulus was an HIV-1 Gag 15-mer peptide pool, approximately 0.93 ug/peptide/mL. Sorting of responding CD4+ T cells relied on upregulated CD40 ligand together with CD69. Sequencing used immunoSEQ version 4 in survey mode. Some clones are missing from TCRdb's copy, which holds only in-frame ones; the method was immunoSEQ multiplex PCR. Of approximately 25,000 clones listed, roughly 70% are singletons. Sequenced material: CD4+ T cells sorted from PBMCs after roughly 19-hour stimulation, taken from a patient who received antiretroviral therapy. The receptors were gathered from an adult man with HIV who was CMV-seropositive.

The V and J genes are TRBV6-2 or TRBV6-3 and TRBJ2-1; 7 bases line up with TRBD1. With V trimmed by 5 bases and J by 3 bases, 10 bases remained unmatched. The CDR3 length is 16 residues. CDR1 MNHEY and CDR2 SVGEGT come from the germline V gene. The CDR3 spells CASSGRGDSLYNEQFF. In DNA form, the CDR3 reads TGTGCCAGCAGTGGGCGAGGGGACAGTCTCTACAATGAGCAGTTCTTC.

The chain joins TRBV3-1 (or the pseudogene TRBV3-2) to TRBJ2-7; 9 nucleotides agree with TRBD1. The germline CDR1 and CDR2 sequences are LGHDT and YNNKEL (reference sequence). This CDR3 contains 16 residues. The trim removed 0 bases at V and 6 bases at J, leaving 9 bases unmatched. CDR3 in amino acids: CASSQDSGTGPREQYF. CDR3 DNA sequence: TGTGCCAGCAGCCAAGATTCCGGGACAGGGCCTCGCGAGCAGTACTTC.

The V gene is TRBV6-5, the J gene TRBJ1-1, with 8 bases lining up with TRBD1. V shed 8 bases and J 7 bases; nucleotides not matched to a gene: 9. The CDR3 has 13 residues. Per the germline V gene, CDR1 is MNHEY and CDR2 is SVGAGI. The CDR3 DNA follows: TGTGCCAGCCTCGGACAGGGCATTAGTGAAGCTTTCTTT. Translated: CASLGQGISEAFF.

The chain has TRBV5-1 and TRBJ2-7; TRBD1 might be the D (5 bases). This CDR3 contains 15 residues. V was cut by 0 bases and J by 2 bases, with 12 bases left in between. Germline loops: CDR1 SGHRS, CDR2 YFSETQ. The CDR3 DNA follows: TGCGCCAGCAGCTTGGGGGGCGGTTTTCCCTACGAGCAGTACTTC. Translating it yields CASSLGGGFPYEQYF.

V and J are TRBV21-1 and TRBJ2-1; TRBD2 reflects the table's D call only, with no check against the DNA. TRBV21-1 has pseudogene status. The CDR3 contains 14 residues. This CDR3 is CASSSVLAYNEQFF. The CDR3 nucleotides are TGTGCCAGCAGCTCGGTACTAGCCTACAATGAGCAGTTCTTC.

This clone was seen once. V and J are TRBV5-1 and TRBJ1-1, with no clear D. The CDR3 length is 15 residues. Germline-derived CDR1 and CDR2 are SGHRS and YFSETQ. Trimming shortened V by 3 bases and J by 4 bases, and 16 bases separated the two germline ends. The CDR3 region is CASSSTTIAGTEAFF. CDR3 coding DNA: TGCGCCAGCAGCTCTACCACAATAGCGGGCACTGAAGCTTTCTTT.

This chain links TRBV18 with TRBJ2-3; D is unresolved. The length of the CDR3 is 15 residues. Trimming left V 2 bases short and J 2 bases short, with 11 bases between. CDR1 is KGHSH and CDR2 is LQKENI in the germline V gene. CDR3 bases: TGTGCCAGCTCACCAGCCAGGAGCTACACAGATACGCAGTATTTT. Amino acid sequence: CASSPARSYTDTQYF.

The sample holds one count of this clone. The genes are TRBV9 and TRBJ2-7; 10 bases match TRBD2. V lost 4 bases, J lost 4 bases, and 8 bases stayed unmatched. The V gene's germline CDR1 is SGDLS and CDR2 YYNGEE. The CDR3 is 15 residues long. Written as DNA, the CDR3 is TGTGCCAGCAGCCCAACAACTAGCGGGGTTTACGAGCAGTACTTC. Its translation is CASSPTTSGVYEQYF. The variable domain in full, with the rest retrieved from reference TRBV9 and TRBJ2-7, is DSGVTQTPKHLITATGQRVTLRCSPRSGDLSVYWYQQSLDQGLQFLIQYYNGEERAKGNILERFSAQQFPDLHSELNLSSLELGDSALYFCASSPTTSGVYEQYFGPGTRLTVT.

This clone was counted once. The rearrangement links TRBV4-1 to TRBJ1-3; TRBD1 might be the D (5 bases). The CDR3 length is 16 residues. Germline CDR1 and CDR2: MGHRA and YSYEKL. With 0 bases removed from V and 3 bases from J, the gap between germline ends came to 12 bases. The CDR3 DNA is TGCGCCAGCAGCCAAGATCCGGGGGTCTTTGGAAACACCATATATTTT. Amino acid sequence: CASSQDPGVFGNTIYF.

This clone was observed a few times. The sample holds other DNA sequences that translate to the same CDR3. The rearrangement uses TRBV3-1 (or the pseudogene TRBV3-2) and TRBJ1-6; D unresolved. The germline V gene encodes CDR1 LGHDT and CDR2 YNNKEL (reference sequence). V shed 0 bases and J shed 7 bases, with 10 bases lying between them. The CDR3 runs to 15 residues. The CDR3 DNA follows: TGTGCCAGCAGCCAAGAGCGGACTGCCAATTCACCCCTCCACTTT. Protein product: CASSQERTANSPLHF.

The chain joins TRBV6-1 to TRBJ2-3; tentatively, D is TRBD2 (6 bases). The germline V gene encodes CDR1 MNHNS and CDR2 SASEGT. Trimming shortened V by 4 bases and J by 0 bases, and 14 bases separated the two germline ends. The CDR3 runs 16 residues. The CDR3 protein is CASSVRDGTSTDTQYF. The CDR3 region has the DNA TGTGCCAGCAGTGTCCGGGACGGGACTAGCACAGATACGCAGTATTTT.

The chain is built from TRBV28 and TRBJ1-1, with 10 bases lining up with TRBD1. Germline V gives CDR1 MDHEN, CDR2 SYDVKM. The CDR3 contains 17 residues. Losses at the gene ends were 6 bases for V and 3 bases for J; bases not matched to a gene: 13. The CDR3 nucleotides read TGTGCCAGCAGCCAAACGACAGGGGGCCATACCTACACTGAAGCTTTCTTT. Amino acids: CASSQTTGGHTYTEAFF. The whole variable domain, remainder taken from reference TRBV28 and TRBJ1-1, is DVKVTQSSRYLVKRTGEKVFLECVQDMDHENMFWYRQDPGLGLRLIYFSYDVKMKEKGDIPEGYSVSREKKERFSLILESASTNQTSMYLCASSQTTGGHTYTEAFFGQGTRLTVV.

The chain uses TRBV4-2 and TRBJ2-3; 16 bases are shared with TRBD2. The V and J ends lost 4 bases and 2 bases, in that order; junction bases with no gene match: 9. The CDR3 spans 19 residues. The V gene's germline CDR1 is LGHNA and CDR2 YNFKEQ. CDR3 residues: CASSRNPGTSGGATDTQYF. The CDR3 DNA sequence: TGTGCCAGCAGCCGGAACCCCGGGACTAGCGGGGGGGCCACAGATACGCAGTATTTT.

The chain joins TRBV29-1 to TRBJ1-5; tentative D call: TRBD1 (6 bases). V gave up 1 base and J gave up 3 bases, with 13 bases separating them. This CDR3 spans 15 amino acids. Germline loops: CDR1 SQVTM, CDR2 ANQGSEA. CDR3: CSVEVSGEPNQPQHF. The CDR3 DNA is TGCAGCGTTGAAGTTTCAGGGGAACCCAATCAGCCCCAGCATTTT.

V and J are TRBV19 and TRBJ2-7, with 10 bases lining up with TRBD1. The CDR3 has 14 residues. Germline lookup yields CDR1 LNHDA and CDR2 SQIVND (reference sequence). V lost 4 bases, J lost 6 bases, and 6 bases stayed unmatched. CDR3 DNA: TGTGCCAGTAGTAATTGGGACAGGGGTCCCGAGCAGTACTTC. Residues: CASSNWDRGPEQYF.

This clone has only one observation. CDR3 amino acids: CASSLAGPGLQYF. The CDR3 DNA reads TGTGCCAGCAGCTTGGCGGGCCCAGGGTTGCAGTACTTC. V usage is TRBV5-4 and J usage is TRBJ2-7; D is perhaps TRBD1 (5 bases). Trimming cost V 0 bases and J 9 bases, with 13 bases left between them. Per the germline V gene, CDR1 is SGHNT and CDR2 is YYREEE (reference sequence). The CDR3 has 13 residues.

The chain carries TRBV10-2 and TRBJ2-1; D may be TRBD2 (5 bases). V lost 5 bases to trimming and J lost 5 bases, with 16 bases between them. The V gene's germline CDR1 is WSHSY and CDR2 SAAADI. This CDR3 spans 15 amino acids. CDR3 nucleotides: TGCGCCAGCAGTACAAAGGACTCATACCACAATGAGCAGTTCTTC. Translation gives CASSTKDSYHNEQFF.

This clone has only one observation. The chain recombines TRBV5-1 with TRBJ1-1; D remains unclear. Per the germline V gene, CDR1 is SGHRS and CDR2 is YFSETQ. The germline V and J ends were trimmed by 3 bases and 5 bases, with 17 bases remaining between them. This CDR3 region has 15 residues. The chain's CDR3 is CASSWGGVKGTEAFF. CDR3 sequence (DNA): TGCGCCAGCAGCTGGGGTGGGGTTAAAGGTACTGAAGCTTTCTTT.

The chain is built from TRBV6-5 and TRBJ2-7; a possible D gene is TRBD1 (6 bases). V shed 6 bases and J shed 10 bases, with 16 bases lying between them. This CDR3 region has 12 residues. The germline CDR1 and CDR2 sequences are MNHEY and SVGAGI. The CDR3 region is CASSPGRGTQYF. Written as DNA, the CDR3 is TGTGCCAGCAGCCCCGGCAGAGGGACACAGTACTTC.

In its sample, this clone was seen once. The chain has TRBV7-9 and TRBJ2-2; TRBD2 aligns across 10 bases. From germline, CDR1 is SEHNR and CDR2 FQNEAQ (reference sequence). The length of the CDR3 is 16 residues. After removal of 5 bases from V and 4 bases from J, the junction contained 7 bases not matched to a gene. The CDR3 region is CASSRPERGGTGELFF. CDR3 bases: TGTGCCAGCAGCCGACCAGAGCGGGGGGGCACCGGGGAGCTGTTTTTT.

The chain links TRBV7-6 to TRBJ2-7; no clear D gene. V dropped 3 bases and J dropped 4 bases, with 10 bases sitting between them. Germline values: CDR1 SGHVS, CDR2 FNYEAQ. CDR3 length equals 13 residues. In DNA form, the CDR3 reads TGTGCCAGCAGCTTGACGGAACAGTACGAGCAGTACTTC. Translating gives CASSLTEQYEQYF.

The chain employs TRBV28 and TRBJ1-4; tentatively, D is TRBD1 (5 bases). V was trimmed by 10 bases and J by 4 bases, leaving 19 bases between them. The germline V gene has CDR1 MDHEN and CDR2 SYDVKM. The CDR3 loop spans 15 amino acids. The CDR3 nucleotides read TGTGCCACCAACACCCGGGACGGTCTTAATGAAAAACTGTTTTTT. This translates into CATNTRDGLNEKLFF.

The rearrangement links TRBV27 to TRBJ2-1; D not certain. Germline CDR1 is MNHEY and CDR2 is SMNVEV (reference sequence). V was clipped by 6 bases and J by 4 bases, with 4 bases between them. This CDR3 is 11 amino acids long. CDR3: CASRSYNEQFF. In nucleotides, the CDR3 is TGTGCCAGCAGATCATACAATGAGCAGTTCTTC.

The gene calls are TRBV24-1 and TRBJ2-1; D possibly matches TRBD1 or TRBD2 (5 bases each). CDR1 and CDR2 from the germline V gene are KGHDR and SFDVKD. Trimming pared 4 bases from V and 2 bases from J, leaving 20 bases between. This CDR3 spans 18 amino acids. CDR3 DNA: TGTGCCACCAGTGAGCCCTCGGGACGGGTAAACCCCTACAATGAGCAGTTCTTC. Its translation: CATSEPSGRVNPYNEQFF.

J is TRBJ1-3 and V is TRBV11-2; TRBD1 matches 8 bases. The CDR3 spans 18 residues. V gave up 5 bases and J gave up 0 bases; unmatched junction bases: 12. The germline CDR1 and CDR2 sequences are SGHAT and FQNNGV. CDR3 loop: CASSQRTGRGSSGNTIYF. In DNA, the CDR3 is TGTGCCAGCAGCCAAAGGACAGGGAGAGGAAGCTCTGGAAACACCATATATTTT.

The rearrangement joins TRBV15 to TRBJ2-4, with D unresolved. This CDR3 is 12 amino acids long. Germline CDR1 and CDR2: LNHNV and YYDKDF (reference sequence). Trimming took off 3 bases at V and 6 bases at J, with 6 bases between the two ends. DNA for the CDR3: TGTGCCACCAGCAGCGGAGTAAACATTCAGTACTTC. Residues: CATSSGVNIQYF.